The rows below give T cell receptor beta chains drawn from one sample of a study of CD8 T cells in ankylosing spondylitis. TCRdb re-called the 5' RACE reads through MiXCR, storing one row per CDR3 protein. The repertoire holds 150,000 to 200,000 distinct CDR3 sequences, approximately 10% seen once, with about 15% in the top ten. Sequenced: blood, either unsorted or a sorted T cell fraction (not recorded which). These receptors were taken from a female donor with ankylosing spondylitis or in good health (not recorded which). Both conserved end residues are part of each CDR3. The D gene is left open where the match is weak. Only some rows state a clone size, as once, few, many or a class for expanded clones.

abundance: NA
v_gene: TRBV24-1
d_gene: NA
j_gene: TRBJ2-2
CDR3aa: CATSGGQHTGELFF
CDR3nt: TGTGCCACCAGTGGAGGCCAACACACCGGGGAGCTGTTTTTT

abundance: NA
v_gene: TRBV14
d_gene: NA
j_gene: TRBJ2-7
CDR3aa: CASSQRQASYEQYF
CDR3nt: TGTGCCAGCAGCCAACGGCAGGCGTCCTACGAGCAGTACTTC

abundance: NA
v_gene: TRBV27
d_gene: TRBD1
j_gene: TRBJ1-2
CDR3aa: CASSFAAGGDYGYTF
CDR3nt: TGTGCCAGCAGTTTTGCCGCAGGGGGAGACTATGGCTACACCTTC

abundance: few
v_gene: TRBV27
d_gene: TRBD2
j_gene: TRBJ2-3
CDR3aa: CASSLGLAGALGEQYF
CDR3nt: TGTGCCAGCAGTTTGGGACTAGCGGGAGCCCTCGGGGAGCAGTATTTT

abundance: many
v_gene: TRBV9
d_gene: TRBD2
j_gene: TRBJ2-7
CDR3aa: CASSPYGLAIYEQYF
CDR3nt: TGTGCCAGCAGCCCTTACGGACTAGCGATATACGAGCAGTACTTC

abundance: many
v_gene: TRBV7-9
d_gene: NA
j_gene: TRBJ2-7
CDR3aa: CASSHRDGYEQYF
CDR3nt: TGTGCCAGCAGCCACCGGGACGGTTACGAGCAGTACTTC

abundance: many
v_gene: TRBV4-2
d_gene: TRBD1
j_gene: TRBJ2-2
CDR3aa: CASSPRTGNTGELFF
CDR3nt: TGTGCCAGCAGCCCGCGGACAGGCAACACCGGGGAGCTGTTTTTT

abundance: few
v_gene: TRBV9
d_gene: NA
j_gene: TRBJ2-2
CDR3aa: CASSAGPAGTGELFF
CDR3nt: TGTGCCAGCAGCGCGGGCCCCGCGGGCACCGGGGAGCTGTTTTTT

abundance: NA
v_gene: TRBV27
d_gene: NA
j_gene: TRBJ1-6
CDR3aa: CASSKDGFYNSPLHF
CDR3nt: TGTGCCAGCAGTAAGGACGGTTTTTATAATTCACCCCTCCACTTT

abundance: few
v_gene: TRBV4-3
d_gene: NA
j_gene: TRBJ1-2
CDR3aa: CASSQDGDRDVGYTF
CDR3nt: TGCGCCAGCAGCCAAGATGGCGACCGGGACGTAGGCTACACCTTC

abundance: many
v_gene: TRBV15
d_gene: TRBD2
j_gene: TRBJ2-1
CDR3aa: CATSSSLAGADNEQFF
CDR3nt: TGTGCCACCAGCAGTTCACTAGCGGGAGCGGACAATGAGCAGTTCTTC

abundance: NA
v_gene: TRBV28
d_gene: TRBD2
j_gene: TRBJ2-1
CDR3aa: CASSPTSGSMPGEQFF
CDR3nt: TGTGCCAGCAGTCCGACTAGCGGGAGTATGCCGGGTGAGCAGTTCTTC

abundance: NA
v_gene: TRBV7-6
d_gene: NA
j_gene: TRBJ2-2
CDR3aa: CASSLEGGNTGELFF
CDR3nt: TGTGCCAGCAGCTTAGAAGGAGGAAATACCGGGGAGCTGTTTTTT

abundance: few
v_gene: TRBV2
d_gene: TRBD2
j_gene: TRBJ2-5
CDR3aa: CASRVTAGGPEETQYF
CDR3nt: TGTGCCAGCAGGGTGACGGCGGGAGGGCCGGAGGAGACCCAGTACTTC

abundance: NA
v_gene: TRBV4-3
d_gene: NA
j_gene: TRBJ2-3
CDR3aa: CASSQDSVSADTQYF
CDR3nt: TGCGCCAGCAGCCAAGATAGCGTTTCGGCAGATACGCAGTATTTT